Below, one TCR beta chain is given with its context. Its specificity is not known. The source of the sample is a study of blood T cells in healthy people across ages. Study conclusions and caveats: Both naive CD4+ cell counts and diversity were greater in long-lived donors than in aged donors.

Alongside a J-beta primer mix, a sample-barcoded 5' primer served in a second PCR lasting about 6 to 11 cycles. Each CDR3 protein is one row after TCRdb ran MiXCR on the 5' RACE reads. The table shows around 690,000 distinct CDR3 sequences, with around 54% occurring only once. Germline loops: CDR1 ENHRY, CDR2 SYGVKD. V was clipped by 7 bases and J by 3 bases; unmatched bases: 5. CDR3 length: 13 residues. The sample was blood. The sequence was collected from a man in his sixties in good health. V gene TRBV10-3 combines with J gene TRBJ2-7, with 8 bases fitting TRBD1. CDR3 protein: CAITGQGNYEQYF. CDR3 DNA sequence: TGTGCCATCACCGGACAGGGAAACTACGAGCAGTACTTC.